The 5 T cell receptor beta chains below all came from one sample that was sequenced in a study of T cell responses to AZD1222 COVID-19 vaccine. TCRdb's copy holds only in-frame clones and misses some; the assay was immunoSEQ multiplex PCR. The data show around 150,000 clones, almost 95% seen once. The sequences come from peripheral blood, collected 28 days after the second AZD1222 dose. The receptors originated from an adult who received the AZD1222 COVID-19 vaccine.

This chain uses TRBV19 with TRBJ2-7; TRBD1 agrees at 7 bases. This CDR3 is built from 14 residues. V gave up 5 bases and J gave up 2 bases; unmatched junction bases: 6. CDR1 and CDR2 from the germline V gene are LNHDA and SQIVND (reference sequence). The CDR3 DNA follows: TGTGCCAGTAGTGGACAGGAGCTGGCCTACGAGCAGTACTTC. Its translation is CASSGQELAYEQYF. Combining the CDR3 with reference TRBV19 and TRBJ2-7 gives the whole variable domain DGGITQSPKYLFRKEGQNVTLSCEQNLNHDAMYWYRQDPGQGLRLIYYSQIVNDFQKGDIAEGYSVSREKKESFPLTVTSAQKNPTAFYLCASSGQELAYEQYFGPGTRLTVT.

The chain is built from TRBV14 and TRBJ1-6; TRBD1 is a possible D gene (6 bases). V gave up 5 bases and J gave up 3 bases, with 8 bases separating them. Per the germline V gene, CDR1 is SGHDN and CDR2 is FVKESK. CDR3 length: 14 amino acids. The CDR3 DNA reads as TGTGCCAGCAGCAGGACAGTCTATAATTCACCCCTCCACTTT. Amino acids: CASSRTVYNSPLHF.

This chain uses TRBV10-2 with TRBJ2-7; possibly TRBD1 for D (6 bases). The CDR3 runs to 13 residues. CDR1 is WSHSY, CDR2 SAAADI, per germline. V was pared by 9 bases and J by 2 bases, with 14 bases between. CDR3 sequence: CASRSEGAYEQYF. As DNA, the CDR3 is TGCGCCAGTAGGAGCGAGGGGGCCTACGAGCAGTACTTC.

The J gene is TRBJ1-6, the V gene TRBV10-3, with D tentatively TRBD1 (5 bases). The CDR3 runs 16 residues. Trimming left V 10 bases short and J 0 bases short, with 16 bases between. CDR1 and CDR2 from the germline V gene are ENHRY and SYGVKD. CDR3 region: CATPQGTSSYNSPLHF. The DNA for the CDR3 is TGTGCCACCCCGCAAGGGACGAGCTCCTATAATTCACCCCTCCACTTT.

The chain couples TRBV14 to TRBJ1-2; D might be TRBD1 (5 bases). The germline V gene encodes CDR1 SGHDN and CDR2 FVKESK. This CDR3 has 15 amino acids. Trimming shortened V by 1 base and J by 2 bases, and 11 bases separated the two germline ends. In nucleotides, the CDR3 is TGTGCCAGCAGCCAAGCCGGGACGGGGAACTATGGCTACACCTTC. Translation: CASSQAGTGNYGYTF.